This entry concerns a single TCR beta chain. The antigen remains undetermined. This sample is drawn from a study of blood T cells in healthy people across ages. Study-wide findings and caveats: Fewer expanded clones and more diversity marked long-lived versus aged donors. Donor CMV status was unknown, possibly confounding expanded clonotype changes. Older age went with lower TCR beta diversity per million T cells, in a roughly linear way.

All donors came from Russia, were Caucasian and healthy, and spanned ages roughly 6 to 95. A J-beta primer mix and a sample-barcoded 5' primer were used in a second PCR of about 7 to 11 cycles. TCRdb used MiXCR to reprocess the 5' RACE reads, holding one entry per CDR3 protein. The profile covers about 1.6 million distinct CDR3 sequences, with roughly 30% appearing a single time and over 9% taken by the ten largest. V lost 9 bases, J lost 3 bases, and 9 bases stayed unmatched. CDR1 MDHEN and CDR2 SYDVKM come from the germline V gene. The CDR3 extends over 16 amino acids. The sequenced sample was blood. The V and J genes are TRBV28 and TRBJ2-7; TRBD2 matches at 15 bases. This TCR derives from a woman younger than 45 in good health. DNA for the CDR3: TGTGCCAGTGAGCCGGGACTAGCGGGAGGCAGCTACGAGCAGTACTTC. This codes for CASEPGLAGGSYEQYF.